This T cell receptor (beta chain) was obtained from a study of T-cell reconstitution after alpha-beta-depleted transplantation in children. A TCRbeta library incorporating unique molecular identifiers was prepared. Each CDR3 protein is one row after TCRdb ran MiXCR on the PCR reads. The sample has approximately 430,000 distinct CDR3 sequences; about a sixth are singletons. General study results and limits: Roughly two months post-transplant, alpha-beta T cells reportedly originated from several hundred graft clones that had expanded. T-cell counts and diversity at one year post-transplant came mainly from newly produced T cells. Some patients' high day-60 TCRbeta diversity was attributed to recipient cells surviving conditioning.

The V and J ends lost 5 bases and 1 base, in that order; junction bases with no gene match: 14. CDR1 is SGHAT, CDR2 FQNNGV, per germline. The CDR3 runs 19 residues. On this clonotype: Its antigen is as yet unknown.

The gene calls are TRBV11-2 and TRBJ2-4, with TRBD1 identical over 10 bases. Sample: PBMCs, mostly from graft donor cells, taken 360 days after TCRalphabeta/CD19-depleted stem cell transplant. The sequence came from a boy younger than two who had a stem cell transplant for Wiskott-Aldrich syndrome, so the T cells may come from the graft donor. The CDR3 DNA follows: TGTGCCAGCAGCCCGAGGGACAGGGGTTGGCTATTGGCCAAAAACATTCAGTACTTC. This sequence encodes CASSPRDRGWLLAKNIQYF. Full variable domain (outside the CDR3, taken from reference TRBV11-2 and TRBJ2-4): EAGVAQSPRYKIIEKRQSVAFWCNPISGHATLYWYQQILGQGPKLLIQFQNNGVVDDSQLPKDRFSAERLKGVDSTLKIQPAKLEDSAVYLCASSPRDRGWLLAKNIQYFGAGTRLSVL.